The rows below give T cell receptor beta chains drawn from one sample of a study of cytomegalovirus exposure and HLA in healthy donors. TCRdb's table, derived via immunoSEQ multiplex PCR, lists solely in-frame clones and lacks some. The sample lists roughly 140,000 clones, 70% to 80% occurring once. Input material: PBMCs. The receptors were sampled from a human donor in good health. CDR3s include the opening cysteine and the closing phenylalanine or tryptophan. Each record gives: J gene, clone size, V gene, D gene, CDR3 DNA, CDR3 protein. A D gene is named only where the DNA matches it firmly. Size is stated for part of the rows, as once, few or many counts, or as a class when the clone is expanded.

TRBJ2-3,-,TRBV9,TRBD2,TGTGCCAGCAGCGTAGTTAGCGGGGGCACAGATACGCAGTATTTT,CASSVVSGGTDTQYF
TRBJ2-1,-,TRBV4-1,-,TGCGCCAGCAGCTCGGTGGGAGGTCTGAATGAGCAGTTCTTC,CASSSVGGLNEQFF
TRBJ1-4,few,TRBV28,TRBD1,TGTGCCAGCAGTTTAAGCAGGGGGGATGAAAAACTGTTTTTT,CASSLSRGDEKLFF
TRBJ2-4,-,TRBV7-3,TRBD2,TGTGCCAGCAGCTCCCGACTAGCGGGAGGGATGGACATTCAGTACTTC,CASSSRLAGGMDIQYF
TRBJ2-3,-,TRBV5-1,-,TGCGCCACAAATTGGGGGGGCCGCACAGATACGCAGTATTTT,CATNWGGRTDTQYF
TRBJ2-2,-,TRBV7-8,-,TGTGCCAGCAGCTTAGACCACACTAGGTACAGGGAAGGGCTGTTTTTT,CASSLDHTRYREGLFF
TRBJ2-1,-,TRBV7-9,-,TGTGCCAGCACCGTAATTTTGCGAGAGCGGATATACAATGAGCAGTTCTTC,CASTVILRERIYNEQFF
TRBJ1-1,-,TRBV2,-,TGTGCCAGAGATCGGACAGCGAACACTGAAGCTTTCTTT,CARDRTANTEAFF
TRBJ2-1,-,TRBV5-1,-,TGCGCCAGCAGCTTATCCTCGGGGAATGAGCAGTTCTTC,CASSLSSGNEQFF
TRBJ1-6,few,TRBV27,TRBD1,TGTGCCAGCAGACTACTGGACAGGCTGGATTCACCCCTCCACTTT,CASRLLDRLDSPLHF
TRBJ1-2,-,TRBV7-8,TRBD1,TGTGCCAGCAGCAACGGGACAGGGGGCCGTGGCTACACCTTC,CASSNGTGGRGYTF
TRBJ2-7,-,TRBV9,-,TGTGCCAGCAGCCCCCGTAGGGGGAGGGCCGCCTCCTCCTACGAGCAGTACTTC,CASSPRRGRAASSYEQYF
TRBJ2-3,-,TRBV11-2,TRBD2,TGTGCCAGCAGCTTAGGTCTCACGACTAGCGGGAGAACAGATACGCAGTATTTT,CASSLGLTTSGRTDTQYF
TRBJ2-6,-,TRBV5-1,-,TGCGCCAGCAGCTTGGCCGGGAACTCTGGGGCCAACGTCCTGACTTTC,CASSLAGNSGANVLTF
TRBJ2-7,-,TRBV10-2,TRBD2,TGCGCCAGCACTAGCGGGAGACCGTACGAGCAGTACTTC,CASTSGRPYEQYF
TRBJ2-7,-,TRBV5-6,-,TGTGCCAGCAGCCCCCGGGTGGTAACTTCGGGAGAGCAGTACTTC,CASSPRVVTSGEQYF
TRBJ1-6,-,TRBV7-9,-,TGTGCCAGCAGCTTTGCAGGGGTCTCGTCACCCCTCCACTTT,CASSFAGVSSPLHF
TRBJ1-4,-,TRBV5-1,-,TGCGCCAGCAGCCAAGACAGCTATCATAATGAAAAACTGTTTTTT,CASSQDSYHNEKLFF
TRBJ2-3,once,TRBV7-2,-,TGTGCCAGCAGCCCGTCCGGTCTCCCAGGTTCTACGCAGTATTTT,CASSPSGLPGSTQYF
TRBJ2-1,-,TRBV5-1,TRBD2,TGCGCCAGCAGACCTACAGCGGGAGGGCCCGGCAATGAGCAGTTCTTC,CASRPTAGGPGNEQFF
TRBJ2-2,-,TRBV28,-,TGTGCCAGCAGACTTTCCACCGGGGAGCTGTTTTTT,CASRLSTGELFF
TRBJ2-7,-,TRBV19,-,TGTGCCAGTAGTAAGGCCTGGGCTAGCTTCCGCGAGCAGTACTTC,CASSKAWASFREQYF
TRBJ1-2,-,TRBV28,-,TGTGCCAGCAGCCCCGCCGAGAGGGTTAACTATGGCTACACCTTC,CASSPAERVNYGYTF
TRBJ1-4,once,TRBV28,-,TGTGCCAGCAGGGAGAACACTATTAATGAAAAACTGTTTTTT,CASRENTINEKLFF
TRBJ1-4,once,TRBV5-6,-,TGTGCCAGCACCAGCTGGTCGGACAATTCTAATGAAAAACTGTTTTTT,CASTSWSDNSNEKLFF
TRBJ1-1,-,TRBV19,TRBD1,TGTGCCAGTACCCCCGGGACAGGGAACGAAGCTTTCTTT,CASTPGTGNEAFF
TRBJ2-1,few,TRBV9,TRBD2,TGTGCCAGCAGCGTTCGGCCAGCGGGAGTCCCCGGTGAGCAGTTCTTC,CASSVRPAGVPGEQFF
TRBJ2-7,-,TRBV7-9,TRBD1,TGTGCCAGCAGCCCCCTGCGCGGACAGGGGGCCTACGAGCAGTACTTC,CASSPLRGQGAYEQYF